This entry describes one T cell receptor beta chain. Antigen specificity is unknown. Every patient was untreated before thyroid surgery. Using MiXCR, TCRdb reanalyzed the PCR reads. The table lists about 17,000 clones, roughly a quarter of them singletons. The source of the sample is a study of metastatic and nonmetastatic thyroid tumors. Study in general: The authors compared repertoires across blood and tumor or nodule tissue from malignant and benign thyroid patients.

Broader study findings: As reported, TCR beta diversity in blood and tumor was significantly higher in malignant thyroid tumors than in benign nodules.

The specimen sequenced was tumor tissue. This TCR derives from a female donor with papillary thyroid cancer or a benign thyroid nodule (not recorded which). Some clones in this sample may be carry-over from other donors' samples.

The CDR3: CASSLAGIGQGAWGKLFF. The CDR3 DNA sequence: TGCGCCAGCAGCTTGGCCGGGATTGGCCAGGGGGCTTGGGGAAAACTGTTTTTT. The chain combines TRBV5-1 with TRBJ1-4, with 8 positions matching TRBD1. V trimming: 0 bases; J trimming: 10 bases; junction bases outside the gene matches: 17. Germline CDR1 reads SGHRS; CDR2 reads YFSETQ. The CDR3 has 18 amino acids.